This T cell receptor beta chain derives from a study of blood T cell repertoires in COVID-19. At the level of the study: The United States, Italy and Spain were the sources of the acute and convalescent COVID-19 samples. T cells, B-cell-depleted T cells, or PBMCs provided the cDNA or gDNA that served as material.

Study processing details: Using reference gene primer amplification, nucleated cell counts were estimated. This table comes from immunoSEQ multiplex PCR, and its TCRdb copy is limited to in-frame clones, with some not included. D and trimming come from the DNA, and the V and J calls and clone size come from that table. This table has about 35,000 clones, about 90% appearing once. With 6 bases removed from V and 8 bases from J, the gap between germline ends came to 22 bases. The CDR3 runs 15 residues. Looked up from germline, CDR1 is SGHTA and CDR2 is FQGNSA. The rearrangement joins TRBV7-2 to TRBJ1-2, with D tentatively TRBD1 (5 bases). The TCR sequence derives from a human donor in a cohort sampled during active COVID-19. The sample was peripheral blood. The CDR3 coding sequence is TGTGCCAGCAGACTAATGGGGCTATCTCAAACCGGCTACACCTTC. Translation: CASRLMGLSQTGYTF. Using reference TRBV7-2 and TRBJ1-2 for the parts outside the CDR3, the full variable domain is GAGVSQSPSNKVTEKGKDVELRCDPISGHTALYWYRQSLGQGLEFLIYFQGNSAPDKSGLPSDRFSAERTGGSVSTLTIQRTQQEDSAVYLCASRLMGLSQTGYTFGSGTRLTVV.